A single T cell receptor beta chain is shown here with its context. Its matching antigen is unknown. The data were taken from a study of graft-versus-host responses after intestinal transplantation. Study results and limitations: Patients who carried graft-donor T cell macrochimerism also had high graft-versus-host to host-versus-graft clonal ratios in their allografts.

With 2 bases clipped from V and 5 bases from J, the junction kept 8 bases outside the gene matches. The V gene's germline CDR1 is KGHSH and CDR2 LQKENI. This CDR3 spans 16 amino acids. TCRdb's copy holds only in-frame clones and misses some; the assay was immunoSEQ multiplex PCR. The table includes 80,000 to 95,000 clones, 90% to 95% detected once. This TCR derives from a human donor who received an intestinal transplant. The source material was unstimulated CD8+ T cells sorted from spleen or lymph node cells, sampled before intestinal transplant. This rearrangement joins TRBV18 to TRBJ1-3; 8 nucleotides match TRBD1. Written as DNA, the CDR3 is TGTGCCAGCTCACCAAGGGACAGGAGTCATCGAAACACCATATATTTT. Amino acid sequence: CASSPRDRSHRNTIYF.